The rows below give T cell receptor beta chains drawn from one sample of a study of T cell responses to AZD1222 COVID-19 vaccine. TCRdb's copy holds only in-frame clones and misses some; the assay was immunoSEQ multiplex PCR. Of 110,000 to 150,000 clones in the sample, 85% to 95% were seen once. The sample in question was peripheral blood, obtained on day 0 of AZD1222 vaccination. The receptors were sampled from an adult in good health. CDR3s include the opening cysteine and the closing phenylalanine or tryptophan. D genes are given only for firm matches. A row's size may be missing; if present it is once, few, many or a size class.

d_gene	v_gene	j_gene	abundance	CDR3nt	CDR3aa
TRBD1	TRBV28	TRBJ1-3	-	TGTGCCAGCAGTCAACAGGGGTTTGGTACTGGAAACACCATATATTTT	CASSQQGFGTGNTIYF
TRBD1	TRBV30	TRBJ2-2	-	TGTGCCTGGAGTGTACTCAGGGGGCGAAACACCGGGGAGCTGTTTTTT	CAWSVLRGRNTGELFF
-	TRBV20-1	TRBJ1-5	-	TGCAGTGCTAGTGAGCCCCAGCATTTT	CSASEPQHF
-	TRBV6-6	TRBJ2-5	-	TGTGCCAGCAGCGACACAGAACAAGAGACCCAGTACTTC	CASSDTEQETQYF
-	TRBV19	TRBJ1-2	-	TGTGCCAGTAGTCCGTACTCATCAACGAACTATGGCTACACCTTC	CASSPYSSTNYGYTF
-	TRBV9	TRBJ2-3	-	TGTGCCAGCAGCCCAACAAACCACGCAACAGATACGCAGTATTTT	CASSPTNHATDTQYF
-	TRBV7-8	TRBJ2-1	-	TGTGCCAGCAGCCCCATGGGGTTGGCGGGGGCCTCGGTCTGGGAGCAGTTCTTC	CASSPMGLAGASVWEQFF
TRBD2	TRBV3-1/TRBV3-2	TRBJ2-3	-	TGTGCCAGCAGCCAAGGGACGGGGGGGCCCACAGATACGCAGTATTTT	CASSQGTGGPTDTQYF
TRBD1	TRBV27	TRBJ1-6	-	TGTGCCAGCAGTCCGGGACAGACCTATAGCTCCTATAATTCACCCCTCCACTTT	CASSPGQTYSSYNSPLHF
-	TRBV7-3	TRBJ1-5	once	TGTGCCAGCAGCCCCCGGGGGCAGAGCAATCAGCCCCAGCATTTT	CASSPRGQSNQPQHF
TRBD1	TRBV18	TRBJ1-5	-	TGTGCCAGCTCACTCGAGGGAGGGGGCAAGAATCAGCCCCAGCATTTT	CASSLEGGGKNQPQHF
-	TRBV9	TRBJ2-1	-	TGTGCCAGCAGCCCGATGAGGGGTCCCTACAATGAGCAGTTCTTC	CASSPMRGPYNEQFF
-	TRBV4-1	TRBJ1-3	-	TGCGCCAGCAGCCAAGCCACGGGGGCAACTGGAAACACCATATATTTT	CASSQATGATGNTIYF
-	TRBV7-9	TRBJ1-1	-	TGTGCCAGCAGCTTCGGGAACACTGAAGCTTTCTTT	CASSFGNTEAFF
TRBD1	TRBV10-3	TRBJ1-6	-	TGTGCCACCCGGGACAGGGGGTTGGATAATTCACCCCTCCACTTT	CATRDRGLDNSPLHF
-	TRBV6-2/TRBV6-3	TRBJ2-2	-	TGTGCCAGCAGTGGACACTTTTTGAACACCGGGGAGCTGTTTTTT	CASSGHFLNTGELFF
-	TRBV4-1	TRBJ1-2	-	TGCGCCAGCAGCCCCCCGGCGGGGGACAACTTTGCTGCTGGCTACACCTTC	CASSPPAGDNFAAGYTF
-	TRBV5-5	TRBJ1-2	-	TGTGCCAGCAGCTTGCAGCCCGGCGCCTATGGCTACACCTTC	CASSLQPGAYGYTF
-	TRBV30	TRBJ2-6	-	TGTGCCTGGAGCGGAGGGGCTGGGGCCAACGTCCTGACTTTC	CAWSGGAGANVLTF
-	TRBV5-6	TRBJ1-1	-	TGTGCCAGCAGCTCCGAGCTGACTGAAGCTTTCTTT	CASSSELTEAFF
-	TRBV5-5	TRBJ1-1	-	TGTGCCAGCAGCTCTCCCCAAGTAAGAGGCACTGAAGCTTTCTTT	CASSSPQVRGTEAFF
-	TRBV28	TRBJ1-1	-	TGTGCCAGCAGTTTGAACACCCCAGAAGCTTTCTTT	CASSLNTPEAFF
TRBD1	TRBV5-4	TRBJ1-1	-	TGTGCCAGCAGCTTAACAGGGGGCCCGGGTGAAGCTTTCTTT	CASSLTGGPGEAFF
-	TRBV5-4	TRBJ1-6	-	TGTGCCAGCAGCTTTGAAGGGGGGAATTCACCCCTCCACTTT	CASSFEGGNSPLHF
-	TRBV11-2	TRBJ1-1	-	TGTGCCAGCAGCCGGGGACAGAACACTGAAGCTTTCTTT	CASSRGQNTEAFF
TRBD2	TRBV30	TRBJ2-1	-	TGTGCCTGGCGGGGTCCGGGGGGGAGCTCCTACAATGAGCAGTTCTTC	CAWRGPGGSSYNEQFF
-	TRBV18	TRBJ1-1	-	TGTGCCAGCTCACCGATTGAGGGGAGGAGCGCTGAAGCTTTCTTT	CASSPIEGRSAEAFF
-	TRBV28	TRBJ2-1	-	TGTGCCAGCGGGGGTCTATACAATGAGCAGTTCTTC	CASGGLYNEQFF
-	TRBV7-2	TRBJ2-2	-	TGTGCCAGCAGCTTAGGCGTACCAGGGGACACCGGGGAGCTGTTTTTT	CASSLGVPGDTGELFF
-	TRBV2	TRBJ2-3	once	TGTGCCAGCAGTGCCAAGTCCCCCACAGATACGCAGTATTTT	CASSAKSPTDTQYF
TRBD2	TRBV18	TRBJ2-3	-	TGTGCCAGCTCAGCCCGACTAGCGGATAGAGATACGCAGTATTTT	CASSARLADRDTQYF
-	TRBV14	TRBJ1-2	-	TGTGCCAGCAGCCAAGACCCAGGCTATGGCTACACCTTC	CASSQDPGYGYTF
-	TRBV5-1	TRBJ2-4	-	TGCGCCAGCAGCTTGGCACCGGGGGTTGAAAACATTCAGTACTTC	CASSLAPGVENIQYF
-	TRBV10-3	TRBJ1-2	-	TGTGCCATCAGTGAGGTAACGGGCAGCGCACCCACCTTC	CAISEVTGSAPTF
-	TRBV7-9	TRBJ1-3	-	TGTGCCAGCAGCTTTACGACCGGAAACACCATATATTTT	CASSFTTGNTIYF
-	TRBV6-5	TRBJ1-5	-	TGTGCCAGCAGTTACGATCATCAGGAAATTCAGCCCCAGCATTTT	CASSYDHQEIQPQHF
-	TRBV21-1	TRBJ1-2	-	TGTGCCAGCAGCAAACCCGCCGGACAGGGGGCTAACTATGGCTACACCTTC	CASSKPAGQGANYGYTF
-	TRBV11-3	TRBJ2-7	-	TGTGCCAGCAGCTTAGGAGTCGGCAGGGGGGAGTACGAGCAGTACTTC	CASSLGVGRGEYEQYF
-	TRBV18	TRBJ1-6	-	TGTGCCAGCTCACCAGCGGATGGAGCCCTCCACTTT	CASSPADGALHF
-	TRBV18	TRBJ1-4	-	TGTGCCAGCTCGGCAGGAAGTGAAAAACTGTTTTTT	CASSAGSEKLFF
-	TRBV14	TRBJ1-6	-	TGTGCCAGCAGCCAAAGGAGAGATTCACCCCTCCACTTT	CASSQRRDSPLHF
-	TRBV14	TRBJ2-1	-	TGTGCCAGCAGCCAGACTAGAGGAAACATCTACAATGAGCAGTTCTTC	CASSQTRGNIYNEQFF
-	TRBV18	TRBJ1-1	-	TGTGCCAGCTCACCTAACTCCAGGGGCGCTGAAGCTTTCTTT	CASSPNSRGAEAFF